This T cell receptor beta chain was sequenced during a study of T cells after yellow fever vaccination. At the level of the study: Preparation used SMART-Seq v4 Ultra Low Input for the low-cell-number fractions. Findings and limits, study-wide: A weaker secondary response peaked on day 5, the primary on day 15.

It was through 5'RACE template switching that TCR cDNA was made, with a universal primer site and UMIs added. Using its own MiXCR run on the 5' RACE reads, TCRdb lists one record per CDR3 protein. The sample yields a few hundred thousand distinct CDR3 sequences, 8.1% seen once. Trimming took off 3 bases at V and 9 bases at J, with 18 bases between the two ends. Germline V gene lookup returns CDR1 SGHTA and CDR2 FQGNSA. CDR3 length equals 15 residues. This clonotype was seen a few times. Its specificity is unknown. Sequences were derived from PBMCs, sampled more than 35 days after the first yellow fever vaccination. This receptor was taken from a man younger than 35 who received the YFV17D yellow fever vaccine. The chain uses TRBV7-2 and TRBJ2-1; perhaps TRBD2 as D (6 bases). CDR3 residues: CASSFQTGSGVEQFF. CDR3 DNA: TGTGCCAGCAGCTTCCAGACGGGGTCGGGGGTTGAGCAGTTCTTC.